The 9 T cell receptor beta chains below come from one sample, sequenced in a study of a mutant IDH1 vaccine in newly diagnosed glioma. Sequencing used immunoSEQ multiplex PCR; TCRdb keeps in-frame clones, though not all of them. The sample lists about 50,000 clones, less than 85% occurring once. Antigen specificity for these receptors is unknown. The sample's time point: week 47, end of study. Vaccine doses each comprised 300 ug of mutant IDH1 20-mer peptide, with topical imiquimod. The specimen was PBMCs, collected from a glioma patient whose treatment included an IDH1 peptide vaccine. The receptor source for this set is a woman aged 25 to 39 with glioma. Some clones in this sample may be carry-over from other donors' samples.

The rearrangement uses TRBV4-1 and TRBJ1-1; D is unclear. The CDR3 sequence is 14 residues long. Germline V gives CDR1 MGHRA, CDR2 YSYEKL. The V and J ends lost 2 bases and 5 bases respectively, with 12 bases between them. CDR3 sequence (DNA): TGCGCCAGCAGCCAAAACTACTACGGGACTGAAGCTTTCTTT. Translating gives CASSQNYYGTEAFF.

The V gene is TRBV19, the J gene TRBJ2-7; possible D gene TRBD1, 6 bases. The germline CDR1 and CDR2 sequences are LNHDA and SQIVND (reference sequence). CDR3 length: 14 residues. The ends were cut back, 4 bases at V and 0 bases at J, with 10 bases in the middle. The CDR3 DNA reads as TGTGCCAGTAGTACCAGGGGCGACTCCTACGAGCAGTACTTC. Its protein is CASSTRGDSYEQYF.

The V call is TRBV27, the J call TRBJ2-2, with TRBD2 matching 7 bases. The V gene end was trimmed by 3 bases and the J gene end by 6 bases; junction bases not matched to a gene: 10. The CDR3 is made up of 16 amino acids. The germline V gene has CDR1 MNHEY and CDR2 SMNVEV (reference sequence). The CDR3 spells CASSFIGGRRPGELFF. The CDR3 DNA is TGTGCCAGCAGTTTCATTGGCGGGAGAAGACCCGGGGAGCTGTTTTTT.

V gene TRBV9 combines with J gene TRBJ1-2; 7 bases match TRBD1. CDR1 is SGDLS, CDR2 YYNGEE, per germline. CDR3 length: 17 amino acids. Trimming at V came to 0 bases and at J to 2 bases, leaving 10 bases not matched to a gene. The CDR3 region is CASSVAPGTGDNYGYTF. The CDR3 coding sequence is TGTGCCAGCAGCGTAGCCCCGGGTACAGGGGACAACTATGGCTACACCTTC.

As regards this clone: Other DNA sequences from this sample encode an identical CDR3 as well. This rearrangement joins TRBV9 to TRBJ2-2; TRBD2 matches at 7 bases. Germline CDR1 reads SGDLS; CDR2 reads YYNGEE. J lost 0 bases, V lost 2 bases, and 1 base had no gene match. The CDR3 sequence is 15 residues long. DNA for the CDR3: TGTGCCAGCAGCGTGGCGGGGGCGAACACCGGGGAGCTGTTTTTT. This encodes CASSVAGANTGELFF.

The V call is TRBV7-9, the J call TRBJ1-1; perhaps TRBD1 as D (6 bases). CDR3 length equals 14 residues. Germline CDR1 is SEHNR and CDR2 is FQNEAQ (reference sequence). The V end lost 5 bases, the J end lost 4 bases, and 14 bases lay between the germline ends. The chain's CDR3 is CASSQGRGGTEAFF. CDR3 nucleotide sequence: TGTGCCAGCAGCCAGGGGCGGGGAGGCACTGAAGCTTTCTTT. Drawing the rest from reference TRBV7-9 and TRBJ1-1, the complete variable domain is DTGVSQNPRHKITKRGQNVTFRCDPISEHNRLYWYRQTLGQGPEFLTYFQNEAQLEKSRLLSDRFSAERPKGSFSTLEIQRTEQGDSAMYLCASSQGRGGTEAFFGQGTRLTVV.

This chain connects TRBV19 to TRBJ2-2; D gene ambiguous. This CDR3 is built from 14 residues. V dropped 2 bases and J dropped 2 bases, with 6 bases sitting between them. Per the germline V gene, CDR1 is LNHDA and CDR2 is SQIVND (reference sequence). CDR3 amino acids: CASSIRANTGELFF. The CDR3, as DNA: TGTGCCAGTAGTATAAGGGCCAACACCGGGGAGCTGTTTTTT.

This clone was observed a handful of times. In nucleotides, the CDR3 is TGTGCCAGCAGCCTGGGGACAGGTCCTAATGAAAAACTGTTTTTT. Translating gives CASSLGTGPNEKLFF. The gene calls are TRBV7-3 and TRBJ1-4; TRBD1 matches 8 bases. CDR3 length: 15 amino acids. Germline trimming cut 5 bases from V and 3 bases from J; bases unmatched to any gene: 5. CDR1 and CDR2 (germline): SGHTA, FQGTGA.

This clone was counted only a few times. The chain employs TRBV14 and TRBJ1-1; weak D call: TRBD1 (6 bases). The V and J ends lost 7 bases and 5 bases respectively, with 11 bases between them. The CDR3 spans 12 residues. The germline V gene encodes CDR1 SGHDN and CDR2 FVKESK. The CDR3 spells CASKGDGTEAFF. In DNA, the CDR3 is TGTGCCAGCAAGGGGGACGGAACTGAAGCTTTCTTT.